Described below is a single T cell receptor (beta chain) sequence and its context. Its antigen is as yet unknown. Sequencing used immunoSEQ multiplex PCR; TCRdb keeps in-frame clones, though not all of them. Seen here are some 170,000 clones, approximately 90% observed once, and the top ten hold around 4.5%. This entry belongs to a study of lymphopenia after photon versus proton radiotherapy. General study points: Photon-treated patients lost naive T cells and TCR diversity; proton-treated stayed stable. Post-nadir diversity loss with photons came from oligoclonal expansion, particularly CD8+ Temra cells. In patients who died, overall survival fell as post-nadir TCR diversity dropped more. Authors raise, but do not show, better survival with proton therapy.

The V end lost 0 bases, the J end lost 6 bases, and 16 bases lay between the germline ends. Germline V gene data show CDR1 as MNHEY and CDR2 as SVGAGI. CDR3 length equals 16 residues. The specimen comprised peripheral blood, sampled from a patient treated with photon-based radiotherapy. This clonotype was sampled from a man aged 45-60 years with gastric cancer. The gene calls are TRBV6-5 and TRBJ2-3, with a tentative D call TRBD1 (6 bases). Written as DNA, the CDR3 is TGTGCCAGCAGTTACTCGAGCTCTGGGGGCGAGGATACGCAGTATTTT. It codes for CASSYSSSGGEDTQYF.